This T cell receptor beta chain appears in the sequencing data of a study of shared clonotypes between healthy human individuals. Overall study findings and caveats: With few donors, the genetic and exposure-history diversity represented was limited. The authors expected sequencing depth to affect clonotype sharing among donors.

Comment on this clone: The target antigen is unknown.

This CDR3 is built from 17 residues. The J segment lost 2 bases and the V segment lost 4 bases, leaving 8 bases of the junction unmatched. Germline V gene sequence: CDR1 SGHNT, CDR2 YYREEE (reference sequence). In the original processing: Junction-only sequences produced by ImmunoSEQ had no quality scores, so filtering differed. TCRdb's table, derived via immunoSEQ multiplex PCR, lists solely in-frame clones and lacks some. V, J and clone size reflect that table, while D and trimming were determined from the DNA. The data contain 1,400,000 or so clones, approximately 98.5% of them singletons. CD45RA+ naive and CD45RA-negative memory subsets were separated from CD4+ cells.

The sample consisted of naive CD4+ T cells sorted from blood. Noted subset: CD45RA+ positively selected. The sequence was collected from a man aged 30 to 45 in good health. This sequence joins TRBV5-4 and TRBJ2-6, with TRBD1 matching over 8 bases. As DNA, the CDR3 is TGTGCCAGCAGCGCTAGGACAGGGCTCCCTGGGGCCAACGTCCTGACTTTC. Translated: CASSARTGLPGANVLTF.